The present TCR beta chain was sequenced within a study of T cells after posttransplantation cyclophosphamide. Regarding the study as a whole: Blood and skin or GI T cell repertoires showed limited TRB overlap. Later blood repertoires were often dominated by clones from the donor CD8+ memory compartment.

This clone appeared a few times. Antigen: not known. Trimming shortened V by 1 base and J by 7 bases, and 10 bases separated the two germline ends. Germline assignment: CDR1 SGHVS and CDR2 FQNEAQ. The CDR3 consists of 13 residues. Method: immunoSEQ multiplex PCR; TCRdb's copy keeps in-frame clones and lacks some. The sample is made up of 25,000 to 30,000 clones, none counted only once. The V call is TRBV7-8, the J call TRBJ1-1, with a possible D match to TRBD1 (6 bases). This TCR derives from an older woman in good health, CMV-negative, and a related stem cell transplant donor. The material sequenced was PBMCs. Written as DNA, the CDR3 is TGTGCCAGCAGCTTAGTGGGGGCCCTTGAAGCTTTCTTT. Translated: CASSLVGALEAFF.